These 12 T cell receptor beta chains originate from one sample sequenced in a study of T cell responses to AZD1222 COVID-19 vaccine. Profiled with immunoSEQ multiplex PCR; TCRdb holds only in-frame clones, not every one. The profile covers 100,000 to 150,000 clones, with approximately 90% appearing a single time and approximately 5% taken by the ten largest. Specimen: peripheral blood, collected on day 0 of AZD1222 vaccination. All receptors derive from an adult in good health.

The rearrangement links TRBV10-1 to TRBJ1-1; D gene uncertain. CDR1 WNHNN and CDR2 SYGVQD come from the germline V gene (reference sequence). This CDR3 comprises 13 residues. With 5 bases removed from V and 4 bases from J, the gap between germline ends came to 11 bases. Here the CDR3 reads CASSLTSSTEAFF. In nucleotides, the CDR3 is TGCGCCAGCAGTCTGACTTCATCCACTGAAGCTTTCTTT.

CDR3: CASSLAGGERGYEQFF. The CDR3 DNA reads TGTGCCAGCAGCTTAGCGGGCGGAGAGCGGGGGTATGAGCAGTTCTTC. V is TRBV7-2 and J is TRBJ2-1; the match to TRBD2 covers 8 bases. CDR3 length: 16 residues. J was trimmed by 8 bases and V by 0 bases; bases with no gene match: 9. CDR1 SGHTA and CDR2 FQGNSA come from the germline V gene.

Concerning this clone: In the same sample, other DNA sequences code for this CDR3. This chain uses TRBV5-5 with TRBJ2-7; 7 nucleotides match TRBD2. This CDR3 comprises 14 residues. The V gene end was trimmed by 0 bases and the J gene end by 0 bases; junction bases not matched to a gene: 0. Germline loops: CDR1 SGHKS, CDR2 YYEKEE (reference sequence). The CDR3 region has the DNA TGTGCCAGCAGCTTGGGCGGGAGCTCCTACGAGCAGTACTTC. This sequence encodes CASSLGGSSYEQYF.

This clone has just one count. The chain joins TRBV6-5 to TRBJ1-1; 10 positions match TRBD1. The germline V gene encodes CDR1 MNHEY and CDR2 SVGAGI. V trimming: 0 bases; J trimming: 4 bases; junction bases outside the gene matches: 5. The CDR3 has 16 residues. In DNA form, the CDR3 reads TGTGCCAGCAGTTACTCGGGCGGGACAGGGGTCACTGAAGCTTTCTTT. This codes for CASSYSGGTGVTEAFF.

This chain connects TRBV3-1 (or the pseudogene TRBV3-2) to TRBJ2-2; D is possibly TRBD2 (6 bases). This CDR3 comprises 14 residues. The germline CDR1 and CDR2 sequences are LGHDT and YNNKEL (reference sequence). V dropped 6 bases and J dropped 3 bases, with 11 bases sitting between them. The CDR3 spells CASSPWEDTGELFF. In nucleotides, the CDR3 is TGTGCCAGCAGTCCATGGGAGGACACCGGGGAGCTGTTTTTT.

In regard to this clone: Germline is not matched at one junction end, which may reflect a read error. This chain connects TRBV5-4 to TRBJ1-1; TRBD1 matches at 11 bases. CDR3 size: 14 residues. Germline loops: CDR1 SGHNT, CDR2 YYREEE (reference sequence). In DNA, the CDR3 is TGTGTCAGCAGCGGGGACAGGGGGTACACTGAAGCTTTCTTT. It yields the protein CVSSGDRGYTEAFF.

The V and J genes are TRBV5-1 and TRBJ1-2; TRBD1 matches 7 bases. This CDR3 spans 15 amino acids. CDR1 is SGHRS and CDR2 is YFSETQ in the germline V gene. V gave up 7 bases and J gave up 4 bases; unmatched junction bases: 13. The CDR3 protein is CASGTTGIRGYGYTF. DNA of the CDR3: TGCGCCAGCGGCACGACAGGGATTCGAGGCTATGGCTACACCTTC. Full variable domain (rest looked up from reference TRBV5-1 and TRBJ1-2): KAGVTQTPRYLIKTRGQQVTLSCSPISGHRSVSWYQQTPGQGLQFLFEYFSETQRNKGNFPGRFSGRQFSNSRSEMNVSTLELGDSALYLCASGTTGIRGYGYTFGSGTRLTVV.

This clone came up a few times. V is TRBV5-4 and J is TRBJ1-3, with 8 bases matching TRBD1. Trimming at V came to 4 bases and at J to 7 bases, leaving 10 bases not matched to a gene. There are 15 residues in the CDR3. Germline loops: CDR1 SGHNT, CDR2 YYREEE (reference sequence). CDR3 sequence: CASSLGPGGYNTIYF. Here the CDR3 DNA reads TGTGCCAGCAGCCTGGGGCCAGGGGGCTACAACACCATATATTTT.

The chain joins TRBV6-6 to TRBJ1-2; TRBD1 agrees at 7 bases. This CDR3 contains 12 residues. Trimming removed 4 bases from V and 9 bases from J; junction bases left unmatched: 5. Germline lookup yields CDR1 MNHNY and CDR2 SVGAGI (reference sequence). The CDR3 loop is CASSFDRASYTF. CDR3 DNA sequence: TGTGCCAGCAGTTTCGACAGGGCGAGCTACACCTTC.

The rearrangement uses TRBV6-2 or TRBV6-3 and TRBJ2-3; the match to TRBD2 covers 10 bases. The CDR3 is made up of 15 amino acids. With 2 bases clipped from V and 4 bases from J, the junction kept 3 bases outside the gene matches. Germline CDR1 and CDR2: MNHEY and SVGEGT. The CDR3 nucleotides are TGTGCCAGCAGTTACCTAACTAGCGGGGCAGATACGCAGTATTTT. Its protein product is CASSYLTSGADTQYF.

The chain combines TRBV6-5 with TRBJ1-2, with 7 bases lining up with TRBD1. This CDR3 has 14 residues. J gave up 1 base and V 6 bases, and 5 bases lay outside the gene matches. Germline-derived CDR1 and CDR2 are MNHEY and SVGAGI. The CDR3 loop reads CASSRDRDNYGYTF. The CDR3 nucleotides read TGTGCCAGCAGCCGGGACAGAGATAACTATGGCTACACCTTC.

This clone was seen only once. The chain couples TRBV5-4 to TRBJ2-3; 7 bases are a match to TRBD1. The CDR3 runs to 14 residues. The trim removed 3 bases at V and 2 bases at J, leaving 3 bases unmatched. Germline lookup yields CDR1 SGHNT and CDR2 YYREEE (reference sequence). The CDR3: CASSWGQPTDTQYF. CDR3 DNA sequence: TGTGCCAGCAGCTGGGGACAGCCCACAGATACGCAGTATTTT.